This T cell receptor beta chain was captured in a study of cytomegalovirus exposure and HLA in healthy donors. A word on this clone: No antigen is known for it.

Primers: 60 Vbeta forward and 13 Jbeta reverse. Sequenced by immunoSEQ multiplex PCR; TCRdb stores in-frame clones only, minus some. This repertoire includes 140,000 to 150,000 clones. CDR1 MDHEN and CDR2 SYDVKM come from the germline V gene. The CDR3 extends over 15 amino acids. V lost 6 bases, J lost 3 bases, and 18 bases lay in between. Study results and caveats: A further, later analysis showed that HLA-associated TCR beta chains (compared with equally common others) were more clonally expanded. Indistinguishability led to the exclusion of some V segments, TRBV6-2 and TRBV6-3 included.

The chain joins TRBV28 to TRBJ2-7, with D maybe TRBD1 (5 bases). The clonotype comes from a male donor in good health and CMV-seronegative. Sequenced sample: PBMCs. The CDR3 DNA sequence: TGTGCCAGCAGCCCAGGGTCCTACCCCCTCTACGAGCAGTACTTC. Translating gives CASSPGSYPLYEQYF.